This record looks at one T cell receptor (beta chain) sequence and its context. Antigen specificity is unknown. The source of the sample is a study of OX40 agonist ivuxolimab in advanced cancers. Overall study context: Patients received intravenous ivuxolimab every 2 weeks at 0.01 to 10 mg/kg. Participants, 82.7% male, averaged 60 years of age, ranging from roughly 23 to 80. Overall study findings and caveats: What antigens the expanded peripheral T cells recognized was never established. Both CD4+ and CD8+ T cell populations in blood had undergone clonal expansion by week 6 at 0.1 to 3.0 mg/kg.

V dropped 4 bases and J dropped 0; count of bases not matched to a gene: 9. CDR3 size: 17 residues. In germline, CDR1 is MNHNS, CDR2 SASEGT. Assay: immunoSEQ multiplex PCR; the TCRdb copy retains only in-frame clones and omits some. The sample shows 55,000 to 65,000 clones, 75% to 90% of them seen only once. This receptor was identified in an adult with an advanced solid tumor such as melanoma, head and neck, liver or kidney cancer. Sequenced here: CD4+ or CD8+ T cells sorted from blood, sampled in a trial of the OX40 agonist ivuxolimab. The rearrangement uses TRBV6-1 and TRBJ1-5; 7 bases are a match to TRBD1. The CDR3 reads CASSAGTALNSNQPQHF. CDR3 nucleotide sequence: TGTGCCAGCAGTGCAGGGACAGCTCTAAATAGCAATCAGCCCCAGCATTTT.